This T cell receptor beta chain came from a study of CXCR3-negative and CXCR3-positive naive CD8 T cells. Germline values: CDR1 SGHRS, CDR2 YFSETQ. The CDR3 is 16 residues long. The libraries of TRB cDNA were constructed through 5' RACE using UMI labels. TCRdb derives one entry per CDR3 protein from the 5' RACE reads, leaving out DNA. This repertoire includes 100,000 to 150,000 distinct CDR3 sequences. The sorting of each CD8+ T cell subset was done in triplicate, at 250,000 to 300,000 cells each. J is TRBJ2-2 and V is TRBV5-1; TCRdb names TRBD1, which stays unverified in the absence of DNA. The sequence came from a human donor in good health. Some clones in this sample may be carry-over from other donors' samples. Input material: naive CXCR3- CD8+ T cells from blood. Subset here: CD45RO-CCR7+CD27+CD95- naive CD8+ T cells lacking CXCR3 (TNR3-). The CDR3 here is CASSLASGSNTGELFF.